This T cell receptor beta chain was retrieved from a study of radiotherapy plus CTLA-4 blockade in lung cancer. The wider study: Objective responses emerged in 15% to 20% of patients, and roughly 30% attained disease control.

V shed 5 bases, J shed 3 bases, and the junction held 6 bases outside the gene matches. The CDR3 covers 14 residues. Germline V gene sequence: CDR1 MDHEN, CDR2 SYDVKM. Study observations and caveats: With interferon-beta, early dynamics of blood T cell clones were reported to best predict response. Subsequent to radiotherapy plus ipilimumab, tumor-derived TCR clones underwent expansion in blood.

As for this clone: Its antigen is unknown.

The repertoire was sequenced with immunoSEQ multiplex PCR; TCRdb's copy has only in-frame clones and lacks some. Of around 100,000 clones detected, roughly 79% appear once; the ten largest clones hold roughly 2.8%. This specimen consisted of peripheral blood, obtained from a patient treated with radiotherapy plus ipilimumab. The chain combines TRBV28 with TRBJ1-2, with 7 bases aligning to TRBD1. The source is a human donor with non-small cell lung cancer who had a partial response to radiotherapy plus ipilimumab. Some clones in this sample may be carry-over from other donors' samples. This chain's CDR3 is CASSTSDRDYGYTF. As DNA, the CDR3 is TGTGCCAGCAGTACCAGCGACAGGGACTATGGCTACACCTTC.